This paragraph reports one T cell receptor (beta chain). The record originates from a study of Ad26.COV2.S vaccination and SARS-CoV-2 variants. TCRdb keeps only in-frame clones here, not all; method: immunoSEQ multiplex PCR. The table has hundreds of thousands of clones, around nine tenths seen once. The V and J ends lost 6 bases and 2 bases respectively, with 21 bases between them. In germline, CDR1 is LNHDA, CDR2 SQIVND (reference sequence). This CDR3 is 17 amino acids long. Stated treatment: approximately 18 received Ad26.COV2.S at low or high dose, single or two shots; about 5 received placebo; per-sample allocation not given. Specimen acquisition occurred on day 63 following the initial vaccine or placebo injection.

This sequence was found in a person aged 18 to 59 who received the Ad26.COV2.S COVID-19 vaccine or a placebo. Sequencing used peripheral blood, obtained in a trial of Ad26.COV2.S vaccine versus placebo. This rearrangement joins TRBV19 to TRBJ2-3; tentative D call: TRBD2 (5 bases). This CDR3 is CASSRDQVAGVTDTQYF. DNA of the CDR3: TGTGCCAGTAGCCGTGACCAGGTTGCCGGGGTCACAGATACGCAGTATTTT.